A selection of T cell receptor beta chains follows, all from one sample in a study of blood T cell repertoires in COVID-19. Profiling relied on immunoSEQ multiplex PCR, and the TCRdb table lists in-frame clones only, not all of them. The sample has 310,000 or so clones, around nine tenths seen once; the top ten hold about 6%. Sequenced input: PBMCs or T cells enriched from blood (not recorded which). Receptors originate from a woman aged 40 to 50 who had recovered from COVID-19. Both conserved end residues are part of each CDR3. A D gene is named only where the DNA matches it firmly. Expanded clones get a size class; other rows say once, few or many, or leave the size out.

V gene,J gene,clone size,D gene,CDR3 DNA,CDR3 protein
TRBV7-6,TRBJ2-3,many,TRBD1,TGTGCCAGCAGCTTGACGACAGGGTTGGGGACAGATACGCAGTATTTT,CASSLTTGLGTDTQYF
TRBV5-5,TRBJ2-7,.,TRBD1,TGTGCCAGCGGCGCAGGGGGAGTTAACGAGCAGTACTTC,CASGAGGVNEQYF
TRBV6-2/TRBV6-3,TRBJ1-5,.,TRBD1,TGTGCCAGCAGTTACGGGCAGGGGGCCATCTATAGCAATCAGCCCCAGCATTTT,CASSYGQGAIYSNQPQHF
TRBV6-5,TRBJ2-7,.,TRBD1,TGTGCCAGCAGTTTTGACAGGGGTGAAGGCTCCTACGAGCAGTACTTC,CASSFDRGEGSYEQYF
TRBV6-1,TRBJ2-5,once,TRBD2,TGTGCCAGCAGTGATCTAGTGGGGGAGGGAAAAGAGACCCAGTACTTC,CASSDLVGEGKETQYF
TRBV4-1,TRBJ2-3,once,TRBD2,TGCGCCAGCACCCGAGGGGGTAGCGGGAGGGCCCCAGATACGCAGTATTTT,CASTRGGSGRAPDTQYF
TRBV7-2,TRBJ2-2,.,.,TGTGCCAGCAGCCTGAAATACAGGGACACCGGGGAGCTGTTTTTT,CASSLKYRDTGELFF
TRBV28,TRBJ2-6,.,.,TGTGCCAGCAGTCCTACGGTTGCTGGGGCCAACGTCCTGACTTTC,CASSPTVAGANVLTF
TRBV6-5,TRBJ2-1,.,.,TGTGCCAGCACTGGGCGTGAGCAGTTCTTC,CASTGREQFF
TRBV7-9,TRBJ1-4,.,.,TGTGCCAGCAGCTCCGCCCTATCATTTGAAAAACTGTTTTTT,CASSSALSFEKLFF
TRBV6-2/TRBV6-3,TRBJ2-7,.,.,TGTGCCAGCAGTTTCGTACCGGGGGGCGGCATAATGGACGAGCAGTACTTC,CASSFVPGGGIMDEQYF
TRBV28,TRBJ2-2,.,TRBD1,TGTGCCACCATGGGACAGGGCGCCGGGGAGCTGTTTTTT,CATMGQGAGELFF
TRBV28,TRBJ2-1,.,TRBD2,TGTGCCAGCAGTTCCTCCGGGACTAGCGGCTACAATGAGCAGTTCTTC,CASSSSGTSGYNEQFF
TRBV30,TRBJ1-3,once,TRBD1,TGTGCCTGGAACTACGGACAGGGAAACTCTGGAAACACCATATATTTT,CAWNYGQGNSGNTIYF
TRBV15,TRBJ2-7,few,.,TGTGCCACCAGCAGAGGATCCAGGGAATACGAGCAGTACTTC,CATSRGSREYEQYF